Below, one TCR beta chain is given with its context. Its specificity is not known. This entry is derived from a study of cytomegalovirus exposure and HLA in healthy donors. The CDR3 consists of 15 residues. From germline, CDR1 is SGDLS and CDR2 YYNGEE. Losses at the gene ends were 0 bases for V and 1 base for J; bases not matched to a gene: 4. Findings and caveats of the study: Within the data, a cluster of highly shared sequence variants was likely a sequencing artifact.

The study ran its PCR with 60 Vbeta and 13 Jbeta primers. TCRdb's table, derived via immunoSEQ multiplex PCR, lists solely in-frame clones and lacks some. The sample records hundreds of thousands of clones, 75% to 90% being singletons. Healthy bone marrow donors formed the donor group. The clonotype comes from a woman between 18 and 29 years old in good health and CMV-seronegative. The rearrangement uses TRBV9 and TRBJ2-7; 7 bases map to TRBD2. Material: PBMCs. DNA of the CDR3: TGTGCCAGCAGCGTAGAGCCGGGAGGTTCCTACGAGCAGTACTTC. As protein: CASSVEPGGSYEQYF.